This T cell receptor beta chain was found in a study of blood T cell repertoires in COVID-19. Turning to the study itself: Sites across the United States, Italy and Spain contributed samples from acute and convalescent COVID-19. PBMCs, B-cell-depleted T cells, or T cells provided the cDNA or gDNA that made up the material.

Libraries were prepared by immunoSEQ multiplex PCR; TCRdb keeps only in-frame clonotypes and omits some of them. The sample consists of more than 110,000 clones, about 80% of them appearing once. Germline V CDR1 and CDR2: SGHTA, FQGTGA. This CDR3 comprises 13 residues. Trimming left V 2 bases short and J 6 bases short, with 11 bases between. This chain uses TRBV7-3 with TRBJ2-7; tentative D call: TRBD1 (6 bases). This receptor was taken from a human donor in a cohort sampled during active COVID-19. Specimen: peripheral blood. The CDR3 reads CASSLSGTTEQYF. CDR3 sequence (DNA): TGTGCCAGCAGCTTATCAGGGACAACCGAGCAGTACTTC.